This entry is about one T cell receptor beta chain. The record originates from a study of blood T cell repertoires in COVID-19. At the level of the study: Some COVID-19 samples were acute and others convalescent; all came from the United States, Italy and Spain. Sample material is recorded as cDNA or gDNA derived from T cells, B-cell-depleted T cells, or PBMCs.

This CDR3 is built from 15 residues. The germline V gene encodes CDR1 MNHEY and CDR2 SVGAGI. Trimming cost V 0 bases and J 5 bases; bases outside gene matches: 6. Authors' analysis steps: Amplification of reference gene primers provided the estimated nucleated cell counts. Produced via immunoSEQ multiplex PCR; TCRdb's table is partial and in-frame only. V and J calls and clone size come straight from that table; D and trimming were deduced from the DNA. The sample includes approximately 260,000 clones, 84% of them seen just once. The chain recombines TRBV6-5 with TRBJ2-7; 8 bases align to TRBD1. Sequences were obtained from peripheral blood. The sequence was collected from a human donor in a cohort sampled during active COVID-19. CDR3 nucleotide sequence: TGTGCCAGCAGTTACTCTGGACAGGGTTTTGACGAGCAGTACTTC. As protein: CASSYSGQGFDEQYF.